The 22 T cell receptor beta chains given below trace back to one sample, sequenced in a study of monozygotic twins with inflammatory bowel disease. TCRdb re-called the 5' RACE reads and catalogs CDR3 proteins one per entry, DNA excluded. The sample table sets out a few hundred thousand distinct CDR3 sequences. Sequencing was done on a sample of blood. Every receptor here comes from a human donor with ulcerative colitis or Crohn's disease, or a healthy co-twin of an affected twin (not recorded which).

The V call is TRBV7-3, the J call TRBJ2-3; TCRdb indicates TRBD2, and absent DNA this call remains unverified. CDR1 is SGHTA, CDR2 FQGTGA, per germline. The CDR3 covers 13 residues. The CDR3 loop is CATSTSNTDTQYF.

This chain uses TRBV27 with TRBJ2-3; TCRdb proposes TRBD1, but this gene call is untestable without DNA. This CDR3 spans 14 amino acids. In germline, CDR1 is MNHEY, CDR2 SMNVEV (reference sequence). This chain's CDR3 is CASSLRDPADTQYF.

This sequence joins TRBV19 and TRBJ1-1; TCRdb's D gene call, TRBD1, goes unchecked for lack of DNA. The CDR3 is 15 amino acids. CDR1 is LNHDA, CDR2 SQIVND, per germline (reference sequence). CDR3 in amino acids: CASKFRDRADTEAFF.

V usage is TRBV24-1 and J usage is TRBJ2-3; TCRdb names TRBD1, which stays unverified in the absence of DNA. CDR1 and CDR2 (germline): KGHDR, SFDVKD. The CDR3 length is 15 residues. This CDR3 is CATGARDADTDTQYF.

The chain links TRBV11-2 to TRBJ1-5; with no DNA, the TCRdb D assignment of TRBD1 cannot be verified. The CDR3 totals 13 residues. Germline CDR1 and CDR2: SGHAT and FQNNGV. CDR3 amino acids: CASSLDRQAVQHF.

The chain recombines TRBV29-1 with TRBJ1-1; the D call of TRBD1 rests on TCRdb alone, since no DNA is present to check it. The length of the CDR3 is 14 residues. Per the germline V gene, CDR1 is SQVTM and CDR2 is ANQGSEA. The CDR3 region is CSVARTGTGTEAFF.

The chain employs TRBV7-8 and TRBJ2-7; TCRdb names TRBD2, which stays unverified in the absence of DNA. Germline V gene sequence: CDR1 SGHVS, CDR2 FQNEAQ. This CDR3 comprises 14 residues. This chain's CDR3 is CASSFRLAEYEQYF.

The chain combines TRBV6-1 with TRBJ2-4. This CDR3 is 14 amino acids long. The germline CDR1 and CDR2 sequences are MNHNS and SASEGT. CDR3 amino acids: CASSARVDGNIQYF.

The chain couples TRBV27 to TRBJ2-4; TCRdb designates TRBD1, a call that cannot be tested without DNA. This CDR3 comprises 16 residues. Germline V gene data show CDR1 as MNHEY and CDR2 as SMNVEV (reference sequence). CDR3 in amino acids: CASSLSPGTGGDIQYF.

V gene TRBV9 combines with J gene TRBJ1-1; TCRdb reports TRBD1, a call that lacks DNA to check it against. The germline V gene has CDR1 SGDLS and CDR2 YYNGEE. The CDR3 sequence is 15 residues long. This CDR3 is CASSAMGGAATEAFF.

The chain recombines TRBV7-9 with TRBJ1-3; the TCRdb D gene call, TRBD1, has no DNA to confirm it. The CDR3 loop spans 16 amino acids. The germline V gene encodes CDR1 SEHNR and CDR2 FQNEAQ (reference sequence). CDR3 protein: CASSLPGVGPGNTIYF.

The gene calls are TRBV9 and TRBJ2-3; TCRdb's D call of TRBD2 is untestable without DNA. CDR3 size: 17 residues. The germline CDR1 and CDR2 sequences are SGDLS and YYNGEE. The CDR3 loop is CASSESKGPFVTDTQYF.

V is TRBV25-1 and J is TRBJ1-2. Germline CDR1 MGHDK, CDR2 SYGVNS. CDR3 size: 16 residues. CDR3 sequence: CAPVVSDPRINYGYTF.

The CDR3 loop reads CASSQRTELTDTQYF. The chain uses TRBV4-3 and TRBJ2-3. There are 15 residues in the CDR3. CDR1 and CDR2 (germline): LGHNA, YSLEER.

The V gene is TRBV6-5, the J gene TRBJ1-5; TCRdb outputs TRBD1, but without DNA this stays unchecked. The CDR3 is made up of 15 amino acids. Germline assignment: CDR1 MNHEY and CDR2 SVGAGI. Here the CDR3 reads CASSYSGVSNQPQHF.

The CDR3 sequence is CATSDWTLGRGNTEAFF. V gene TRBV24-1 combines with J gene TRBJ1-1. The germline V gene encodes CDR1 KGHDR and CDR2 SFDVKD. This CDR3 comprises 17 residues.

The rearrangement links TRBV5-1 to TRBJ2-1; TCRdb reports TRBD2, a call that lacks DNA to check it against. This CDR3 is built from 15 residues. Germline CDR1 is SGHRS and CDR2 is YFSETQ. The CDR3 loop reads CASSPSGREDNEQFF.

The chain couples TRBV12-3 or TRBV12-4 to TRBJ2-5; no DNA is available, so the TRBD1 call from TCRdb remains unchecked. The CDR3 loop spans 13 amino acids. CDR3 sequence: CASSEDRGGPQYF.

The rearrangement links TRBV2 to TRBJ2-1; TCRdb calls TRBD1, which cannot be checked without DNA. The CDR3 is 18 amino acids. Germline CDR1 SNHLY, CDR2 FYNNEI. The CDR3 reads CASSEPRTGDRSYNEQFF.

This chain uses TRBV11-1 with TRBJ1-2; TCRdb outputs TRBD1, but without DNA this stays unchecked. Germline lookup yields CDR1 SGHAT and CDR2 FQDESV (reference sequence). This CDR3 contains 12 residues. CDR3 in amino acids: CASRRGTDGYTF. The full variable domain, its missing parts supplied by reference TRBV11-1 and TRBJ1-2, is EAEVAQSPRYKITEKSQAVAFWCDPISGHATLYWYRQILGQGPELLVQFQDESVVDDSQLPKDRFSAERLKGVDSTLKIQPAELGDSAMYLCASRRGTDGYTFGSGTRLTVV.

This chain links TRBV5-6 with TRBJ1-1. CDR3 size: 14 residues. Germline V CDR1 and CDR2: SGHDT, YYEEEE. CDR3 sequence reads: CTSSFAPGPDEAFF. Full variable domain (outside the CDR3, taken from reference TRBV5-6 and TRBJ1-1): DAGVTQSPTHLIKTRGQQVTLRCSPKSGHDTVSWYQQALGQGPQFIFQYYEEEERQRGNFPDRFSGHQFPNYSSELNVNALLLGDSALYLCTSSFAPGPDEAFFGQGTRLTVV.

The V gene is TRBV5-1, the J gene TRBJ1-4; TCRdb lists TRBD1, though no DNA is available to test this call. Germline CDR1 is SGHRS and CDR2 is YFSETQ. The CDR3 length is 12 residues. The CDR3 region is CATRENGEKLFF.